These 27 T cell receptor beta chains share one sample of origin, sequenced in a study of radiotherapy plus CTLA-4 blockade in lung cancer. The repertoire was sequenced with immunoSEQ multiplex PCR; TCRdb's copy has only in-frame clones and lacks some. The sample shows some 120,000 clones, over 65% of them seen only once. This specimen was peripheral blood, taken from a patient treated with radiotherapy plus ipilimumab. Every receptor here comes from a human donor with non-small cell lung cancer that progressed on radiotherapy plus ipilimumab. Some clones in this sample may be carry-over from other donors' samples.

CDR3 in amino acids: CASSLVSGGNTEAFF. The CDR3 DNA is TGCGCCAGCAGCTTGGTCTCGGGTGGGAACACTGAAGCTTTCTTT. The V and J genes are TRBV5-1 and TRBJ1-1; no firm D call. The CDR3 runs 15 residues. CDR1 SGHRS and CDR2 YFSETQ come from the germline V gene. V was pared by 0 bases and J by 1 base, with 10 bases between. Full variable domain (outside the CDR3, taken from reference TRBV5-1 and TRBJ1-1): KAGVTQTPRYLIKTRGQQVTLSCSPISGHRSVSWYQQTPGQGLQFLFEYFSETQRNKGNFPGRFSGRQFSNSRSEMNVSTLELGDSALYLCASSLVSGGNTEAFFGQGTRLTVV.

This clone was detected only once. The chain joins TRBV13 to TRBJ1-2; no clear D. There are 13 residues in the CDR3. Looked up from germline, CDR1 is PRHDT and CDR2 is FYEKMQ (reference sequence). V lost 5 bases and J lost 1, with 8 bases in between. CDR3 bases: TGTGCCAGCAGCATACAGTTTAACTATGGCTACACCTTC. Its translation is CASSIQFNYGYTF.

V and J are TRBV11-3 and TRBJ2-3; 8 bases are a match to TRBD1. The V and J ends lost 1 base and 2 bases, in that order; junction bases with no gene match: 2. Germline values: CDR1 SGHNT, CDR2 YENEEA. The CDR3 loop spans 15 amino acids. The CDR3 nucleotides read TGTGCCAGCAGCTTAGTGGGACAGGTCACAGATACGCAGTATTTT. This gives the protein CASSLVGQVTDTQYF. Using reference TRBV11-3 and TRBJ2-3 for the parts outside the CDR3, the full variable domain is EAGVVQSPRYKIIEKKQPVAFWCNPISGHNTLYWYLQNLGQGPELLIRYENEEAVDDSQLPKDRFSAERLKGVDSTLKIQPAELGDSAVYLCASSLVGQVTDTQYFGPGTRLTVL.

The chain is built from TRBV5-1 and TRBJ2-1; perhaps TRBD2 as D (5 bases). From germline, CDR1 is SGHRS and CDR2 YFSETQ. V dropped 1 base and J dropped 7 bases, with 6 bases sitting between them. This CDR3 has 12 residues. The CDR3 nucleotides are TGCGCCAGCAGCTTGATAGCGAATGAGCAGTTCTTC. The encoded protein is CASSLIANEQFF.

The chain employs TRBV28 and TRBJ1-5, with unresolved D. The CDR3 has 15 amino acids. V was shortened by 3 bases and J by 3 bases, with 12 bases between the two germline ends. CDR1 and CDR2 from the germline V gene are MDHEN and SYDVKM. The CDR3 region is CASSFAGQNNQPQHF. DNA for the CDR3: TGTGCCAGCAGTTTTGCGGGTCAGAACAATCAGCCCCAGCATTTT.

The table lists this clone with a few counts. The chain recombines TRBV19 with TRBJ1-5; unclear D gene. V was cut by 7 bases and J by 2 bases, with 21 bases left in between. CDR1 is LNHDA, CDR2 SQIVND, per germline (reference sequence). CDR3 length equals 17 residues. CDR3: CASTTPRPPRGNQPQHF. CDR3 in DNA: TGTGCCAGTACCACACCGCGGCCCCCACGTGGCAATCAGCCCCAGCATTTT.

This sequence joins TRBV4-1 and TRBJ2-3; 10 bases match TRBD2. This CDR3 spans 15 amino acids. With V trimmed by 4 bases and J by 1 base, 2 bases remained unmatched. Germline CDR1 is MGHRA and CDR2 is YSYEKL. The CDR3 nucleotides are TGCGCCAGCAGCCGGACTAGCGGACGCACAGATACGCAGTATTTT. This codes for CASSRTSGRTDTQYF.

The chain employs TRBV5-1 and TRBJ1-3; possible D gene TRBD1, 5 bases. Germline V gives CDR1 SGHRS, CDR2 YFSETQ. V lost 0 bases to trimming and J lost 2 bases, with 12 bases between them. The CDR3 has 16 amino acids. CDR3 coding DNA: TGCGCCAGCAGCTTGGAGTGGGGACGAGCTGGAAACACCATATATTTT. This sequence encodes CASSLEWGRAGNTIYF. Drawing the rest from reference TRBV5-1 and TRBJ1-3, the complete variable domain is KAGVTQTPRYLIKTRGQQVTLSCSPISGHRSVSWYQQTPGQGLQFLFEYFSETQRNKGNFPGRFSGRQFSNSRSEMNVSTLELGDSALYLCASSLEWGRAGNTIYFGEGSWLTVV.

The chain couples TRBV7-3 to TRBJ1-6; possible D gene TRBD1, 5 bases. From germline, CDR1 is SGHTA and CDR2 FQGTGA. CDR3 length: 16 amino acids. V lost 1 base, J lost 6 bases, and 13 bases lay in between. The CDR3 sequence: CASSLSGGVLNSPLHF. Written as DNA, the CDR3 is TGTGCCAGCAGCTTAAGCGGAGGGGTCCTTAATTCACCCCTCCACTTT.

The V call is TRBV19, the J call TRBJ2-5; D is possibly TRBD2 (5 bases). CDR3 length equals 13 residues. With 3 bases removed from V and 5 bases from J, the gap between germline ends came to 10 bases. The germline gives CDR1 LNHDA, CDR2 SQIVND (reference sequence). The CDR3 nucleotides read TGTGCCAGTAGTATGAGGGTTGGGGAGACCCAGTACTTC. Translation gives CASSMRVGETQYF.

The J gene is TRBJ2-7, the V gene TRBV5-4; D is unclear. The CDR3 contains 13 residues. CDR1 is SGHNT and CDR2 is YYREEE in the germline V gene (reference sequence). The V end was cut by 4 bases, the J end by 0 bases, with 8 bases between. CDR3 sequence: CASSPEDSYEQYF. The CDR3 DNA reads TGTGCCAGCAGCCCCGAGGACTCCTACGAGCAGTACTTC.

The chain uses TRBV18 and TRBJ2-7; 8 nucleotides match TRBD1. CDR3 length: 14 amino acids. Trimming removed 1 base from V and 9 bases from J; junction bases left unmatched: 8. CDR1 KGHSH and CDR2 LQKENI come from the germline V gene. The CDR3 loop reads CASSPRDRWRVQYF. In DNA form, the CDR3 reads TGTGCCAGCTCACCACGGGACAGGTGGAGGGTGCAGTACTTC.

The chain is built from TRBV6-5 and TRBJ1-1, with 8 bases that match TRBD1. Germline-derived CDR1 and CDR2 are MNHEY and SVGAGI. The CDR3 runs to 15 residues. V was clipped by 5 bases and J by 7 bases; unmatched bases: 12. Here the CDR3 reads CASSHNPDRVNEAFF. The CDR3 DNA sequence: TGTGCCAGCAGTCATAATCCGGACAGGGTGAATGAAGCTTTCTTT.

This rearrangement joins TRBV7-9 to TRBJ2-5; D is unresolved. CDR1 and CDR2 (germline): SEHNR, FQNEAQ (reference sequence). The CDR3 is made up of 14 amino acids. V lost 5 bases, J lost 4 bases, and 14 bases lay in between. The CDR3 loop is CASSTSTGRETQYF. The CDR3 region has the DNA TGTGCCAGCAGCACCTCGACGGGCCGAGAGACCCAGTACTTC.

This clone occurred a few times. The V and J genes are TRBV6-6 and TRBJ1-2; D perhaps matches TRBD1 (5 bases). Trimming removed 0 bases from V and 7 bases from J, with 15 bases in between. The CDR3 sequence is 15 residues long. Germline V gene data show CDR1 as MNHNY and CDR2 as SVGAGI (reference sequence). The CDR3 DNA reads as TGTGCCAGCAGTTACTCCCAAGAGGGGAGAGGTGGCTACACCTTC. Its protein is CASSYSQEGRGGYTF.

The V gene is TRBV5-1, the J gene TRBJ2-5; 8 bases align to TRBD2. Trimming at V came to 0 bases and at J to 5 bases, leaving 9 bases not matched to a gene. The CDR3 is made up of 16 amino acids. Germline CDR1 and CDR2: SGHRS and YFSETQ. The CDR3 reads CASSLASGGARETQYF. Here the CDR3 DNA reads TGCGCCAGCAGCTTGGCCAGCGGGGGCGCGAGGGAGACCCAGTACTTC. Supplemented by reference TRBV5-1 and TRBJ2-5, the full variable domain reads KAGVTQTPRYLIKTRGQQVTLSCSPISGHRSVSWYQQTPGQGLQFLFEYFSETQRNKGNFPGRFSGRQFSNSRSEMNVSTLELGDSALYLCASSLASGGARETQYFGPGTRLLVL.

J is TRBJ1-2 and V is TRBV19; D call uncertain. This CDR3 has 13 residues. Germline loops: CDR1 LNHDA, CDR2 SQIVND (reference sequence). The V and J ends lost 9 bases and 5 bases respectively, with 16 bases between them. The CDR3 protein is CASRRADLYGYTF. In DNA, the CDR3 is TGTGCCAGCCGGCGGGCGGACCTTTATGGCTACACCTTC.

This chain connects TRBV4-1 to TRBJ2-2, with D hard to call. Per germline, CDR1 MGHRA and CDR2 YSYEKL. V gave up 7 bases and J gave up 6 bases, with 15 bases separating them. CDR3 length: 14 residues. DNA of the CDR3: TGCGCCAGCACGAACCTCCACTTGGCCGGGGAGCTGTTTTTT. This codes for CASTNLHLAGELFF.

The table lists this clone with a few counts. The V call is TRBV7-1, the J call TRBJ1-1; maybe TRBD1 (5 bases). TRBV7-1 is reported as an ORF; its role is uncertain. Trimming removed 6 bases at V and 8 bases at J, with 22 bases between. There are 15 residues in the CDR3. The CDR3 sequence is CASSRGLGEGYEAFF. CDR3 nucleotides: TGTGCCAGCAGTCGCGGTTTAGGGGAGGGATACGAAGCTTTCTTT.

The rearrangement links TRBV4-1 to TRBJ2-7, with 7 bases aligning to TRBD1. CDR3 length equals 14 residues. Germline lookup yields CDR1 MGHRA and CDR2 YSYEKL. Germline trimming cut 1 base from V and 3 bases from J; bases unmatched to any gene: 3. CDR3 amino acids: CASSQGQGLYEQYF. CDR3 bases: TGCGCCAGCAGCCAAGGACAGGGTCTCTACGAGCAGTACTTC.

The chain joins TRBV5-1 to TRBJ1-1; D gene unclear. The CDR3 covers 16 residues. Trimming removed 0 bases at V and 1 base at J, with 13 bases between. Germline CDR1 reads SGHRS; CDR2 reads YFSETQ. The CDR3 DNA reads TGCGCCAGCAGCTTGGTGGAGCTGGGGTCGAACACTGAAGCTTTCTTT. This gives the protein CASSLVELGSNTEAFF.

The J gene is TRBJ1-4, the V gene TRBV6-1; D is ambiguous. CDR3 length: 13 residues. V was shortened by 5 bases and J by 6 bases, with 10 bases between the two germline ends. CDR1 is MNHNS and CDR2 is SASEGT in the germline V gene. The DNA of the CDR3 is TGTGCCAGCAGTCGGGCAGAAGATGAAAAACTGTTTTTT. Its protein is CASSRAEDEKLFF.

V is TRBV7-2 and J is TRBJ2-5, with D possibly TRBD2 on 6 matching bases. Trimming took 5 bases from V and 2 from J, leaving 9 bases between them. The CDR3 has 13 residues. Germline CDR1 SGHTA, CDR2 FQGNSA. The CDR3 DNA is TGTGCCAGCAGCCGGCGGGGACAAGAGACCCAGTACTTC. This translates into CASSRRGQETQYF.

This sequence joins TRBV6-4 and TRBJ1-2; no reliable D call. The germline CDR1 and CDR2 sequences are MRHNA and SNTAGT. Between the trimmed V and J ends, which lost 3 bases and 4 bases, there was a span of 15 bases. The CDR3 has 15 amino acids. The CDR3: CASSEFMGHGYGYTF. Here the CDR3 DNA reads TGTGCCAGCAGTGAATTTATGGGTCACGGCTATGGCTACACCTTC.

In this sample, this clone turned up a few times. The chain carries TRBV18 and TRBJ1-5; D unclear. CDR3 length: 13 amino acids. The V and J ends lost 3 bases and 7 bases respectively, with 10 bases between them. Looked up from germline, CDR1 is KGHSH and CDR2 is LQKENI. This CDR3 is CASSPTSNQPQHF. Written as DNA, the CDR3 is TGTGCCAGCTCACCGACCTCTAACCAGCCCCAGCATTTT.

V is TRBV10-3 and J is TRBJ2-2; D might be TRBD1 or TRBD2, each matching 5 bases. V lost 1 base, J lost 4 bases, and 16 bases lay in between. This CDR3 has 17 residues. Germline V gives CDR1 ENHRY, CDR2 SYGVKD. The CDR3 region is CAISEFDRGQGTGELFF. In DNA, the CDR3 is TGTGCCATCAGTGAGTTCGACCGAGGGCAGGGCACCGGGGAGCTGTTTTTT.

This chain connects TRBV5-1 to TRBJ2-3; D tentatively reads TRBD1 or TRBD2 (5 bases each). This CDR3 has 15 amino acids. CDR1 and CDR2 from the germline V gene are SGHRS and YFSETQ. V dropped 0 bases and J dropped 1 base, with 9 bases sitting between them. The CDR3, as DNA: TGCGCCAGCAGCTTGGTACTAGGGGGCACAGATACGCAGTATTTT. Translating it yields CASSLVLGGTDTQYF.